A single T cell receptor beta chain is shown here with its context. Its cognate antigen has yet to be identified. Base qualities are missing; no much larger clone stands one base away. The sample's time point label, decoded: persistent/refractory GD, antithyroid drugs over 5 years with positive TRAb. For both TCR sequencing and RNA sequencing, RNA was extracted from PBMCs in TRIzol. The diagnosis of Graves' disease followed American Thyroid Association guidelines. Recruitment of patients was carried out at an endocrinology department in Xi'an, China. Each patient gave approximately 9.7 milliliters of peripheral blood, collected in an EDTA anticoagulant tube. PBMCs were isolated by Ficoll Paque Plus density gradient separation without further T cell sorting. An Agilent 2100 Bioanalyzer and agarose gel were used to check RNA quality, and a NanoDrop 2000 was used to measure RNA concentration. From the cysteine up to the phenylalanine, the CDR3 has a length of 14 residues. Just CDR3 DNA is preserved here, 42 bases in frame from base 1. V trim: 6 bases; J trim: 2 bases; unmatched bases: 5. CDR1 and CDR2 are read off the germline V gene as KGHSH and LQKENI.

These data are taken from a study of regulatory T cells in long-lasting Graves disease (dated by TCRdb to the early 2020s). For context, the study as a whole: Persistent Graves' disease was defined as antithyroid drug treatment for over 5 years with persistently positive TSH receptor autoantibodies. This study used TCR sequencing and RNA sequencing of peripheral blood to compare persistent Graves' disease patients against newly diagnosed Graves' disease patients. The study was registered as a clinical trial and conducted in China. A total of around 35 samples underwent TCR sequencing: some 13 from persistent and roughly 20 from newly diagnosed Graves' disease patients. Persistent Graves' disease patients in the clinical cohort had taken antithyroid drugs for roughly ten years on average.

Study-wide conclusions, independent of this receptor: Sequencing and analysis were limited to the TCR beta chain. The authors noted that the small sample size was a limitation that may lower accuracy. A larger number of public clonotypes was shared among persistent patients (fewer than 3,000) than among newly diagnosed patients (over 850). Only peripheral blood was studied, because thyroid tissue, the primary lesion, was inaccessible. Persistent disease showed preferential use of TRBV28, TRBJ1-2 and TRBJ2-5, whereas newly diagnosed disease favored TRBV20-1 and TRBJ2-1. Lower TCR Shannon entropy and fewer highly expanded clones were observed in persistent Graves' disease patients than in newly diagnosed patients, which suggested clonal expansion.

Library method: multiplex PCR. TCRdb records Illumina HiSeq 4000 as the sequencer. CDR3 regions were amplified by Arm-PCR with iRepertoire HTBI primers to construct TCR beta libraries. Before sequencing, the PCR products underwent gel purification. On the study's bioinformatics: Gene usage analysis of CDR3 amino acid clonotypes used the roughly 60 TRBV and more than 13 TRBJ segments found across samples. COPE and FqMerger were used to merge filtered high-quality paired reads into contigs. Contigs were aligned with BLAST to IMGT TRBV, TRBD and TRBJ reference genes, and CDR3 was defined per IMGT. Any clonotype with a frequency above 0.1% was classified as a highly expanded clone. Shannon entropy was used to measure repertoire diversity, and the Gini coefficient was used to measure V-J evenness. Public clonotypes were defined as clonotypes shared by more than one individual. TCRdb passed the public sequencing reads through fastp at Q25 and MiXCR, retaining productive beta sequences. Identical CDR3 proteins give one entry, which carries the most common genes and DNA. The V and J calls here are based on TCRdb, not the publication. The sample yields a few hundred thousand distinct CDR3 sequences; 20% to 25% were counted once. Jointly, the top ten make up about an eighth of the sample.

The chain links TRBV18 with TRBJ1-1; TRBD1 aligns with 8 central bases. The clonotype comes from a female donor with Graves disease. Specimen: peripheral blood mononuclear cells (PBMCs), collected when the disease was refractory, from a patient treated with antithyroid drugs. The DNA reads TGTGCCAGCTCGCAGGGACAGGATAACACTGAAGCTTTCTTT. Protein translation: CASSQGQDNTEAFF.